A single sample gave rise to the 16 T cell receptor beta chains below, sequenced in a study of OX40 agonist ivuxolimab in advanced cancers. The table came from immunoSEQ multiplex PCR; TCRdb's copy has only in-frame clones and leaves some out. The profile shows 70,000 to 90,000 clones, 86% of them singletons. The sequencing used CD4+ or CD8+ T cells sorted from blood, collected in a trial of the OX40 agonist ivuxolimab. The receptor source for this set is an adult with an advanced solid tumor such as melanoma, head and neck, liver or kidney cancer.

J is TRBJ1-1 and V is TRBV28; D is unclear. Trimming removed 8 bases from V and 1 base from J, with 14 bases in between. Germline assignment: CDR1 MDHEN and CDR2 SYDVKM. This CDR3 is 14 amino acids long. The DNA of the CDR3 is TGTGCCAGCTGTGTTCCAGGTGGGAACACTGAAGCTTTCTTT. Its translation is CASCVPGGNTEAFF.

The gene calls are TRBV7-9 and TRBJ1-6; weak D call: TRBD1 (6 bases). Germline assignment: CDR1 SEHNR and CDR2 FQNEAQ (reference sequence). V lost 5 bases, J lost 10 bases, and 15 bases lay in between. The CDR3 contains 14 residues. DNA for the CDR3: TGTGCCAGCAGCACACAGGGAGGTGGCTCACCCCTCCACTTT. Amino acid sequence: CASSTQGGGSPLHF.

This clone was found once. V usage is TRBV29-1 and J usage is TRBJ2-7; the D is unclear. Germline V gene lookup returns CDR1 SQVTM and CDR2 ANQGSEA. The germline V and J ends were trimmed by 1 base and 3 bases, with 10 bases remaining between them. The CDR3 contains 13 residues. CDR3 nucleotide sequence: TGCAGCGTTGAAGGGCAGAGTTTCTACGAGCAGTACTTC. It yields the protein CSVEGQSFYEQYF.

This clone was counted between two and nine times. V gene TRBV25-1 combines with J gene TRBJ1-1; no clear D. The germline CDR1 and CDR2 sequences are MGHDK and SYGVNS. This CDR3 region has 13 residues. Trimming pared 10 bases from V and 3 bases from J, leaving 15 bases between. CDR3 region: CATTRTGDTEAFF. In DNA, the CDR3 is TGTGCCACGACAAGGACCGGGGACACTGAAGCTTTCTTT.

This clone is a singleton in its sample. The rearrangement uses TRBV5-1 and TRBJ2-1, with D uncertain. CDR1 is SGHRS, CDR2 YFSETQ, per germline. V shed 0 bases and J shed 4 bases, with 5 bases lying between them. This CDR3 region has 13 residues. The CDR3 DNA sequence: TGCGCCAGCAGCTTGGAGAGATACAATGAGCAGTTCTTC. This translates into CASSLERYNEQFF.

The J gene is TRBJ1-5, the V gene TRBV28; no reliable D call. V lost 8 bases and J 6 bases, leaving 23 bases between the germline ends. Germline loops: CDR1 MDHEN, CDR2 SYDVKM. The CDR3 loop spans 16 amino acids. CDR3 in amino acids: CASASPAPVLGQPQHF. The CDR3 bases are TGTGCCAGCGCTTCACCTGCCCCGGTATTGGGTCAGCCCCAGCATTTT.

The rearrangement links TRBV29-1 to TRBJ2-5, with D perhaps TRBD1 (6 bases). Germline V gives CDR1 SQVTM, CDR2 ANQGSEA. V was cut by 7 bases and J by 2 bases, with 8 bases left in between. The CDR3 covers 11 residues. In DNA, the CDR3 is TGCAGCGCCGGGACACAAGAGACCCAGTACTTC. Translating gives CSAGTQETQYF.

The chain carries TRBV4-1 and TRBJ1-5, with D perhaps TRBD1 (5 bases). Trimming shortened V by 4 bases and J by 1 base, and 8 bases separated the two germline ends. The V gene's germline CDR1 is MGHRA and CDR2 YSYEKL. This CDR3 is built from 14 residues. The CDR3 region has the DNA TGCGCCAGCAGCCCCGGGGGGAGCAATCAGCCCCAGCATTTT. Translated: CASSPGGSNQPQHF.

The V gene is TRBV5-4, the J gene TRBJ2-5; a possible D gene is TRBD2 (6 bases). Trimming cost V 4 bases and J 4 bases, with 11 bases left between them. Per germline, CDR1 SGHNT and CDR2 YYREEE (reference sequence). This CDR3 region has 13 residues. The CDR3 DNA follows: TGTGCCAGCAGCGGCGGGACTCGAGAGACCCAGTACTTC. Its translation: CASSGGTRETQYF.

The genes are TRBV19 and TRBJ1-5; TRBD1 aligns across 8 bases. The CDR3 length is 17 residues. V trimming: 6 bases; J trimming: 3 bases; junction bases outside the gene matches: 13. Germline V gene lookup returns CDR1 LNHDA and CDR2 SQIVND (reference sequence). The DNA of the CDR3 is TGTGCCAGTAGCGGTGACAGGGGAGGCTCGGCCAATCAGCCCCAGCATTTT. Its protein product is CASSGDRGGSANQPQHF.

This chain joins TRBV9 and TRBJ2-7, with D uncertain. The V gene's germline CDR1 is SGDLS and CDR2 YYNGEE. The CDR3 runs to 14 residues. V lost 0 bases to trimming and J lost 2 bases, with 9 bases between them. CDR3: CASSVAPSAYEQYF. As DNA, the CDR3 is TGTGCCAGCAGCGTAGCCCCGTCAGCCTACGAGCAGTACTTC.

This chain uses TRBV7-4 with TRBJ2-7; D is unclear. The CDR3 length is 17 residues. V shed 1 base and J shed 3 bases, with 19 bases lying between them. Germline loops: CDR1 SGHVT, CDR2 SQSDAQ. The CDR3 nucleotides read TGTGCCAGCAGCTTAGGTTCCTTGGCGAGGTGGGACTACGAGCAGTACTTC. Its translation: CASSLGSLARWDYEQYF.

This clone is a singleton in its sample. The rearrangement joins TRBV9 to TRBJ2-7; no clear D gene. Germline CDR1 is SGDLS and CDR2 is YYNGEE. The CDR3 spans 15 residues. V was cut by 0 bases and J by 1 base, with 11 bases left in between. CDR3 region: CASSVDAGPSYEQYF. The DNA of the CDR3 is TGTGCCAGCAGCGTAGATGCAGGACCATCCTACGAGCAGTACTTC.

The gene calls are TRBV7-3 and TRBJ2-1; perhaps TRBD2 as D (6 bases). Trimming took 2 bases from V and 0 from J, leaving 14 bases between them. CDR1 and CDR2 from the germline V gene are SGHTA and FQGTGA. The CDR3 runs 17 residues. CDR3 DNA: TGTGCCAGCAGCTTAGGCGGGGCTACAAGCTCCTACAATGAGCAGTTCTTC. The encoded protein is CASSLGGATSSYNEQFF.

V and J are TRBV9 and TRBJ2-7, with 11 bases lining up with TRBD2. The CDR3 consists of 14 residues. Germline CDR1 and CDR2: SGDLS and YYNGEE. J gave up 6 bases and V 4 bases, and 6 bases lay outside the gene matches. The chain's CDR3 is CASSILAGGREQYF. In DNA form, the CDR3 reads TGTGCCAGCAGCATCCTAGCGGGGGGACGCGAGCAGTACTTC.

The genes are TRBV28 and TRBJ2-3; 8 nucleotides match TRBD2. Germline CDR1 is MDHEN and CDR2 is SYDVKM. This CDR3 has 17 amino acids. Losses at the gene ends were 4 bases for V and 2 bases for J; bases not matched to a gene: 11. The CDR3, as DNA: TGTGCCAGCAGTTCTCCGGGACTAGGGAGGAACACAGATACGCAGTATTTT. It encodes CASSSPGLGRNTDTQYF.